This T cell receptor (beta chain) was obtained from a study of T cells in Graves' hyperthyroidism and ophthalmopathy. Study-wide results and limits: Ophthalmopathy could be told apart from stable hyperthyroidism with a 13 V-J model.

Regions amplified from RNA transcripts were the TCR beta CDR3 regions. The HTBI primer set served for first-round RT-PCR of the TCR CDR3. MiXCR, applied by TCRdb to the multiplex PCR reads, yields one record per CDR3 protein. The sample includes approximately 420,000 distinct CDR3 sequences, roughly 13% seen only once; the top ten take about 5%. This clonotype has a handful of counts. The antigen is not known. Sequencing input: blood. This sequence was found in a woman aged 18-29 years with Graves' hyperthyroidism.

This CDR3 reads CASSIVLRPKMDTEAFF. For the CDR3, the DNA is TGTGCCAGTAGTATAGTTCTCCGACCAAAAATGGACACTGAAGCTTTCTTT. This chain links TRBV19 with TRBJ1-1; D gene uncertain. Germline V gene data show CDR1 as LNHDA and CDR2 as SQIVND (reference sequence). Trimming removed 1 base at V and 3 bases at J, with 18 bases between. This CDR3 is built from 17 residues.